One sample yielded the 26 T cell receptor beta chains listed below, sequenced in a study of cytomegalovirus exposure and HLA in healthy donors. The study ran its PCR with 60 Vbeta and 13 Jbeta primers. Sequencing was performed with immunoSEQ multiplex PCR; in TCRdb, only in-frame clones are kept and a portion is missing. The data show around 160,000 clones, with over 65% seen just once and 4% to 5% held by the top ten. The source material was PBMCs. These receptors all stem from a man younger than 35 in good health and CMV-seropositive.

V gene TRBV19 combines with J gene TRBJ1-1, with D tentatively TRBD1 (6 bases). Trimming removed 4 bases at V and 2 bases at J, with 11 bases between. The CDR3 runs to 14 residues. CDR1 LNHDA and CDR2 SQIVND come from the germline V gene (reference sequence). The CDR3 DNA reads as TGTGCCAGTAGTACAGGGGTACCCAACACTGAAGCTTTCTTT. Translated: CASSTGVPNTEAFF. The variable domain in full, with the rest retrieved from reference TRBV19 and TRBJ1-1, is DGGITQSPKYLFRKEGQNVTLSCEQNLNHDAMYWYRQDPGQGLRLIYYSQIVNDFQKGDIAEGYSVSREKKESFPLTVTSAQKNPTAFYLCASSTGVPNTEAFFGQGTRLTVV.

The sample holds a few counts of this clone. This rearrangement joins TRBV25-1 to TRBJ2-2; possible D gene TRBD1, 5 bases. There are 15 residues in the CDR3. Trimming took off 3 bases at V and 1 base at J, with 9 bases between the two ends. Germline V lookup: CDR1 MGHDK, CDR2 SYGVNS. The CDR3 bases are TGTGCCAGCAGTGACCGGACAAGGAACACCGGGGAGCTGTTTTTT. The encoded protein is CASSDRTRNTGELFF.

There are a few counts of this clone. The chain has TRBV6-5 and TRBJ1-5, with 10 bases aligning to TRBD1. The J segment lost 7 bases and the V segment lost 6 bases, leaving 6 bases of the junction unmatched. The CDR3 sequence is 14 residues long. Germline CDR1 MNHEY, CDR2 SVGAGI. CDR3 region: CASRDRGGKQPQHF. CDR3 DNA: TGTGCCAGCAGGGACAGGGGGGGGAAGCAGCCCCAGCATTTT.

This clone was observed a handful of times. One end of the junction fails to match germline, which may point to a read error. This chain connects TRBV2 to TRBJ1-2, with a weak D call TRBD1 (5 bases). Germline V gene data show CDR1 as SNHLY and CDR2 as FYNNEI. The CDR3 totals 14 residues. The CDR3 here is CASQTQEWNSGYTF. As DNA, the CDR3 is TGTGCCAGTCAGACACAGGAATGGAACTCTGGCTACACCTTC.

CDR3 sequence reads: CASSLGRVGTEAFF. The CDR3 bases are TGTGCCAGCAGCTTAGGGAGGGTTGGCACTGAAGCTTTCTTT. The gene calls are TRBV7-2 and TRBJ1-1; D is ambiguous. The germline V gene has CDR1 SGHTA and CDR2 FQGNSA. V was trimmed by 1 base and J by 4 bases, leaving 10 bases between them. There are 14 residues in the CDR3. Using reference TRBV7-2 and TRBJ1-1 for the parts outside the CDR3, the full variable domain is GAGVSQSPSNKVTEKGKDVELRCDPISGHTALYWYRQSLGQGLEFLIYFQGNSAPDKSGLPSDRFSAERTGGSVSTLTIQRTQQEDSAVYLCASSLGRVGTEAFFGQGTRLTVV.

This chain connects TRBV9 to TRBJ2-6; D might be TRBD2 (5 bases). This CDR3 is built from 18 residues. V was shortened by 3 bases and J by 1 base, with 17 bases between the two germline ends. CDR1 is SGDLS and CDR2 is YYNGEE in the germline V gene. The CDR3 nucleotides read TGTGCCAGCAGCGAGAACAGAGTGAGGACTTCTGGGGCCAACGTCCTGACTTTC. Translating gives CASSENRVRTSGANVLTF.

J is TRBJ1-2 and V is TRBV25-1; 7 bases are shared with TRBD1. The CDR3 is 15 amino acids. CDR1 MGHDK and CDR2 SYGVNS come from the germline V gene. V was clipped by 4 bases and J by 6 bases; unmatched bases: 11. The CDR3 region is CASSAYRGASHGYTF. The CDR3 bases are TGTGCCAGCAGTGCATACAGGGGAGCTTCCCATGGCTACACCTTC.

This rearrangement joins TRBV7-6 to TRBJ2-7; 15 bases fit TRBD2. Germline V gene sequence: CDR1 SGHVS, CDR2 FNYEAQ. This CDR3 region has 16 residues. The V gene end was trimmed by 11 bases and the J gene end by 2 bases; junction bases not matched to a gene: 10. CDR3 nucleotide sequence: TGTGCCGGGGGACTAGCGGGAGGTCGGGACCCCTACGAGCAGTACGTC. As protein: CAGGLAGGRDPYEQYV.

The chain uses TRBV28 and TRBJ1-4, with 7 bases that match TRBD1. The CDR3 is made up of 16 amino acids. Germline V lookup: CDR1 MDHEN, CDR2 SYDVKM. Trimming at V came to 5 bases and at J to 3 bases, leaving 9 bases not matched to a gene. The CDR3 nucleotides are TGTGCCAGCAGTGCGCTGGACAGGTTCCCTAATGAAAAACTGTTTTTT. It yields the protein CASSALDRFPNEKLFF.

CDR3 in DNA: TGTGCCAGCAGTTACGACAGGACCCGTGGCACTGAAGCTTTCTTT. It encodes CASSYDRTRGTEAFF. This chain links TRBV6-5 with TRBJ1-1; TRBD1 might be the D (6 bases). V lost 2 bases and J 4 bases, leaving 14 bases between the germline ends. The CDR3 totals 15 residues. The V gene's germline CDR1 is MNHEY and CDR2 SVGAGI.

This clone has more than one count but fewer than ten. The rearrangement links TRBV29-1 to TRBJ1-1; D unresolved. Germline loops: CDR1 SQVTM, CDR2 ANQGSEA. V was cut by 4 bases and J by 0 bases, with 6 bases left in between. This CDR3 is built from 12 residues. CDR3 nucleotide sequence: TGCAGCGTTGCCCTTATGAACACTGAAGCTTTCTTT. It encodes CSVALMNTEAFF.

This clone has a handful of counts. The chain has TRBV28 and TRBJ1-1; TRBD1 agrees at 7 bases. The CDR3 length is 15 residues. Germline loops: CDR1 MDHEN, CDR2 SYDVKM. V lost 6 bases to trimming and J lost 4 bases; unmatched junction nucleotides: 11. In DNA, the CDR3 is TGTGCCAGCAGGCGCCAGGGGGGCTTGGGCACTGAAGCTTTCTTT. It encodes CASRRQGGLGTEAFF.

The genes are TRBV11-2 and TRBJ1-1, with a weak D call TRBD1 (6 bases). The CDR3 has 15 residues. Trimming took off 5 bases at V and 2 bases at J, with 15 bases between the two ends. Germline V CDR1 and CDR2: SGHAT, FQNNGV. CDR3 nucleotide sequence: TGTGCCAGCAGCGCCCTCGGCAGGGGAAACACTGAAGCTTTCTTT. It yields the protein CASSALGRGNTEAFF.

This clone was picked up a small number of times. At one of its ends the junction is not consistent with the germline gene, which may arise from a read error. The chain is built from TRBV11-2 and TRBJ2-1; possible D gene TRBD2, 6 bases. Germline V lookup: CDR1 SGHAT, CDR2 FQNNGV. The CDR3 is 14 residues long. Written as DNA, the CDR3 is TGTGCCAGCCGCGCCGGGAGAGCCCCTAGTGAGAAGTTCTTC. Amino acid sequence: CASRAGRAPSEKFF.

This clone has just a few counts. The chain carries TRBV19 and TRBJ1-2, with 12 bases aligning to TRBD1. Germline V gene lookup returns CDR1 LNHDA and CDR2 SQIVND (reference sequence). This CDR3 contains 15 residues. The trim removed 4 bases at V and 6 bases at J, leaving 6 bases unmatched. The CDR3 protein is CASSNRGQGADGYTF. CDR3 in DNA: TGTGCCAGTAGTAACCGGGGACAGGGGGCCGATGGCTACACCTTC.

V usage is TRBV2 and J usage is TRBJ2-2; weak D call: TRBD1 (5 bases). Germline V gene sequence: CDR1 SNHLY, CDR2 FYNNEI. This CDR3 is 15 amino acids long. The germline V and J ends were trimmed by 4 bases and 3 bases, with 12 bases remaining between them. The CDR3 DNA is TGTGCCAGCAGTGCGCAGGGAAGTTACACCGGGGAGCTGTTTTTT. It specifies CASSAQGSYTGELFF.

The chain links TRBV14 to TRBJ1-3, with TRBD1 as a possible D gene (5 bases). The V end was cut by 2 bases, the J end by 3 bases, with 8 bases between. Germline assignment: CDR1 SGHDN and CDR2 FVKESK. The CDR3 is made up of 14 amino acids. The CDR3 spells CASSQSRVGNTIYF. Here the CDR3 DNA reads TGTGCCAGCAGCCAATCCAGGGTTGGAAACACCATATATTTT. The full variable domain, in which reference TRBV14 and TRBJ1-3 provide the parts outside the CDR3, is EAGVTQFPSHSVIEKGQTVTLRCDPISGHDNLYWYRRVMGKEIKFLLHFVKESKQDESGMPNNRFLAERTGGTYSTLKVQPAELEDSGVYFCASSQSRVGNTIYFGEGSWLTVV.

The rearrangement links TRBV5-8 to TRBJ2-1; 11 bases map to TRBD1. Germline loops: CDR1 SGHTS, CDR2 YDEGEE. With V trimmed by 4 bases and J by 8 bases, 8 bases remained unmatched. The CDR3 extends over 15 amino acids. This chain's CDR3 is CASSLPGQGDDEQFF. The CDR3 nucleotides read TGTGCCAGCAGCCTACCGGGACAGGGGGACGATGAGCAGTTCTTC.

A few counts support this clone. The gene calls are TRBV19 and TRBJ2-1, with a weak D call TRBD1 (5 bases). The CDR3 runs 15 residues. V was shortened by 6 bases and J by 0 bases, with 12 bases between the two germline ends. Germline V gene sequence: CDR1 LNHDA, CDR2 SQIVND (reference sequence). The CDR3 reads CASRQDLSSYNEQFF. The CDR3, as DNA: TGTGCCAGTAGACAGGACCTTAGCTCCTACAATGAGCAGTTCTTC. Looking up the rest from reference TRBV19 and TRBJ2-1 gives the full variable domain: DGGITQSPKYLFRKEGQNVTLSCEQNLNHDAMYWYRQDPGQGLRLIYYSQIVNDFQKGDIAEGYSVSREKKESFPLTVTSAQKNPTAFYLCASRQDLSSYNEQFFGPGTRLTVL.

This chain joins TRBV30 and TRBJ1-1; no clear D. The germline V and J ends were trimmed by 2 bases and 5 bases, with 9 bases remaining between them. CDR3 size: 12 residues. The germline V gene encodes CDR1 GTSNPN and CDR2 SVGIG (reference sequence). DNA of the CDR3: TGTGCCTGGAGTCTGGGAGGGACTGAAGCTTTCTTT. Its protein is CAWSLGGTEAFF.

This chain links TRBV29-1 with TRBJ2-5; D is unclear. Germline CDR1 reads SQVTM; CDR2 reads ANQGSEA. The V gene lost 3 bases and the J gene lost 5 bases, with 13 bases spanning the gap. This CDR3 contains 13 residues. The CDR3 coding sequence is TGCAGCGTTGAGGGTAGGAGAGGCGAGACCCAGTACTTC. Its translation: CSVEGRRGETQYF.

The V and J genes are TRBV30 and TRBJ1-1; 8 bases fit TRBD1. In germline, CDR1 is GTSNPN, CDR2 SVGIG (reference sequence). The J segment lost 7 bases and the V segment lost 5 bases, leaving 3 bases of the junction unmatched. The CDR3 sequence is 11 residues long. CDR3 loop: CAWGQGREAFF. The CDR3 DNA sequence: TGTGCCTGGGGACAGGGCCGTGAAGCTTTCTTT.

This clone has just a few counts. The chain recombines TRBV18 with TRBJ2-1; 9 nucleotides align to TRBD1. Germline-derived CDR1 and CDR2 are KGHSH and LQKENI. V lost 6 bases and J lost 7; bases outside the gene matches: 10. The CDR3 contains 15 residues. CDR3 bases: TGTGCCAGCTCCCCCCCGAGACAGGGGGTGAATGAGCAGTTCTTC. Translation gives CASSPPRQGVNEQFF.

The V and J genes are TRBV2 and TRBJ2-2, with D possibly TRBD1 on 5 matching bases. The CDR3 runs 17 residues. Deletions cut 6 bases from V and 0 bases from J, with 17 bases between. CDR1 and CDR2 (germline): SNHLY, FYNNEI. CDR3 sequence reads: CASRAPRVRTNTGELFF. CDR3 DNA sequence: TGTGCCAGCAGGGCCCCCAGGGTGAGAACGAACACCGGGGAGCTGTTTTTT.

The chain recombines TRBV6-5 with TRBJ1-1; D is perhaps TRBD1 (6 bases). Germline V gene data show CDR1 as MNHEY and CDR2 as SVGAGI. There are 15 residues in the CDR3. The germline V and J ends were trimmed by 7 bases and 4 bases, with 19 bases remaining between them. CDR3 loop: CASTQRSGGGTEAFF. The CDR3, as DNA: TGTGCCAGCACCCAGCGCTCGGGAGGGGGCACTGAAGCTTTCTTT.

This clone showed up just once. The chain joins TRBV11-3 to TRBJ2-5; 8 bases line up with TRBD2. J lost 3 bases, V lost 4 bases, and 4 bases had no gene match. Looked up from germline, CDR1 is SGHNT and CDR2 is YENEEA. This CDR3 spans 14 amino acids. As DNA, the CDR3 is TGTGCCAGCAGCTCGGGGGGGACGGAAGAGACCCAGTACTTC. Protein product: CASSSGGTEETQYF.